Detailed here is one T cell receptor beta chain. This record comes from a study of OX40 agonist ivuxolimab in advanced cancers. About the study: Partial responses were achieved by three patients, one with hepatocellular carcinoma and two with cutaneous melanoma.

Profiling relied on immunoSEQ multiplex PCR, and the TCRdb table lists in-frame clones only, not all of them. The profile covers tens of thousands of clones, with roughly 76% appearing a single time and over 1.5% taken by the ten largest. Germline CDR1 is SGHRS and CDR2 is YFSETQ. Trimming took 1 base from V and 8 from J, leaving 24 bases between them. The CDR3 runs 17 residues. Any history of autoimmune disease or systemic immunosuppression disqualified patients. Drawing of blood for sampling happened at baseline, at cycle 4 day 1, and at cycle 7 day 1. The sequence came from an adult with an advanced solid tumor such as melanoma, head and neck, liver or kidney cancer. Here the sequenced sample was CD4+ or CD8+ T cells sorted from blood, taken in a trial of the OX40 agonist ivuxolimab. This chain connects TRBV5-1 to TRBJ1-2, with D tentatively TRBD1 (6 bases). CDR3 residues: CASSLSGQTWEQHGYTF. The DNA for the CDR3 is TGCGCCAGCAGCTTGTCAGGACAGACTTGGGAACAACACGGCTACACCTTC.